Sequencing of this TCR beta chain was carried out in a study of post-analysis software for immune sequencing data. Study-wide background: Recorded subtypes: relapsing-remitting, secondary progressive, progressive-relapsing; some patients unannotated.

Study-level results: Controls had lower frequencies than patients of five or six TRBV segments, which included TRBV5-6, TRBV5-1 and TRBV20-1.

The germline V gene has CDR1 SGHRS and CDR2 YFSETQ. The CDR3 contains 14 residues. J was trimmed by 4 bases and V by 0 bases; bases with no gene match: 3. The TCR beta cDNA libraries contained unique molecular identifiers. From the PCR reads, TCRdb called clonotypes with MiXCR, one entry per CDR3 protein. The profile covers roughly 600,000 distinct CDR3 sequences, with roughly 47% appearing a single time and around 1.7% taken by the ten largest. A word on this clonotype: The antigen is undetermined.

V is TRBV5-1 and J is TRBJ2-7, with TRBD1 matching over 8 bases. The receptor comes from a girl aged 5 to 17 with multiple sclerosis. Sequencing was carried out using blood. Here the CDR3 reads CASSLVTGAYEQYF. CDR3 nucleotides: TGCGCCAGCAGCTTGGTGACAGGGGCATACGAGCAGTACTTC.